This T cell receptor beta chain was recovered during a study of T cell responses to AZD1222 COVID-19 vaccine. The V end was cut by 5 bases, the J end by 0 bases, with 14 bases between. Germline V gene sequence: CDR1 LNHDA, CDR2 SQIVND (reference sequence). The CDR3 loop spans 16 amino acids. The data were produced by immunoSEQ multiplex PCR, yet TCRdb's version contains in-frame clones alone and is incomplete. The sample lists over 95,000 clones, 70% to 90% occurring once. The starting material was peripheral blood, obtained on day 0 of AZD1222 vaccination. The clonotype comes from an adult in good health. The J gene is TRBJ2-1, the V gene TRBV19, with D possibly TRBD2 on 6 matching bases. The CDR3 region is CASSEGTSSSYNEQFF. CDR3 coding DNA: TGTGCCAGTAGTGAAGGGACTTCCAGCTCCTACAATGAGCAGTTCTTC.